The T cell receptor (beta chain) under discussion was sequenced for a study of blood T cell repertoires in COVID-19. Overall study context: Acute and convalescent COVID-19 samples came from the United States, Italy and Spain. The cDNA or gDNA used as material had been derived from T cells, B-cell-depleted T cells, or PBMCs.

V shed 1 base and J shed 4 bases, with 7 bases lying between them. This CDR3 spans 13 amino acids. Germline CDR1 is SEHNR and CDR2 is FQNEAQ (reference sequence). In the original workflow: Using reference gene primer amplification, nucleated cell counts were estimated. Measured with immunoSEQ multiplex PCR; TCRdb has only the in-frame clones, and not every one. The DNA gave D and trimming, while V, J and clone size come from that table. Among over 100,000 clones listed, approximately 74% were seen once. The chain recombines TRBV7-9 with TRBJ1-2; D remains unclear. The sequenced sample consisted of peripheral blood. This receptor was obtained from a woman in her seventies with acute or convalescent COVID-19. CDR3 DNA sequence: TGTGCCAGCAGCTTAGGCGAAGCCTATGGCTACACCTTC. Protein: CASSLGEAYGYTF.